The 13 T cell receptor beta chains presented below share a single source sample, sequenced in a study of regulatory T cells in long-lasting Graves disease. Specified time point: newly diagnosed GD, antithyroid drugs for less than 3 months. Scientists built the TCR library using RNA that was extracted from PBMCs. Libraries of TCR beta came from iRepertoire HTBI primers plus Arm-PCR of CDR3 regions. Via MiXCR, TCRdb re-called the multiplex PCR reads, giving one row per CDR3 protein. The table has 250,000 to 300,000 distinct CDR3 sequences, approximately 18% seen once. This sample was also put to use in a study of T cells in Graves' hyperthyroidism and ophthalmopathy.

This specimen was peripheral blood mononuclear cells (PBMCs), taken at new diagnosis, from a patient treated with antithyroid drugs. These receptors all stem from a woman aged 25 to 39 with Graves disease.

Many counts were recorded for this clonotype. The V and J genes are TRBV5-1 and TRBJ2-2; D remains unclear. The CDR3 has 12 amino acids. Per the germline V gene, CDR1 is SGHRS and CDR2 is YFSETQ. Trimming left V 0 bases short and J 10 bases short, with 7 bases between. CDR3 sequence: CASSLGLEELFF. In DNA, the CDR3 is TGCGCCAGCAGCTTGGGTCTGGAGGAGCTGTTTTTT.

This clonotype was detected many times. The chain uses TRBV12-3 or TRBV12-4 and TRBJ2-7; D is perhaps TRBD1 (6 bases). V was cut by 6 bases and J by 6 bases, with 12 bases left in between. There are 12 residues in the CDR3. Here the CDR3 DNA reads TGTGCCAGCAGCCGGGACATACTCGAGCAGTACTTC. Amino acid sequence: CASSRDILEQYF.

This clonotype is termed medium-sized. J is TRBJ2-2 and V is TRBV6-1, with 11 bases aligning to TRBD1. Germline V gene lookup returns CDR1 MNHNS and CDR2 SASEGT. The ends lost 6 bases at V and 3 bases at J; junction bases unmatched: 0. The CDR3 runs 14 residues. The DNA for the CDR3 is TGTGCCAGCAGGGGACAGGGGGACACCGGGGAGCTGTTTTTT. The encoded protein is CASRGQGDTGELFF.

Turning to this clonotype: A far more abundant clone sits one base away, making this likely a read error. This chain joins TRBV29-1 and TRBJ2-1, with D possibly matching TRBD2 (7 bases). Deletions cut 4 bases from V and 13 bases from J, with 23 bases between. The CDR3 is 14 residues long. The V gene's germline CDR1 is SQVTM and CDR2 ANQGSEA. The CDR3 spells CSVGASGGGETQFF. In DNA form, the CDR3 reads TGCAGCGTTGGGGCTAGCGGAGGGGGGGAGACCCAGTTCTTC.

Comments on this clonotype: It may be a read error: a sequence one base away is much more abundant. This is likely a read error, given that the CDR3 carries no conserved phenylalanine or tryptophan at its end. The V and J genes are TRBV7-2 and TRBJ2-1, with a weak D call TRBD1 (7 bases). The CDR3 contains 19 residues. V shed 6 bases and J shed 4 bases, with 28 bases lying between them. Germline CDR1 and CDR2: SGHTA and FQGNSA. The CDR3 protein is CASSLELGGQPDYYNEQFI. CDR3 sequence (DNA): TGTGCCAGCAGTTTGGAGTTGGGGGGACAGCCAGATTATTACAATGAGCAGTTCATC.

A remark on this clonotype: A much larger clone sits a single nucleotide away, making a read error possible. The rearrangement joins TRBV20-1 to TRBJ1-1; 8 bases fit TRBD1. Germline assignment: CDR1 DFQATT and CDR2 SNEGSKA (reference sequence). The CDR3 is made up of 12 amino acids. This chain's CDR3 is CSASQGDTGAFF. The CDR3 DNA reads as TGCAGTGCTTCACAGGGGGACACTGGAGCTTTCTTT.

The rearrangement links TRBV30 to TRBJ2-1, with D perhaps TRBD2 (6 bases). TRBJ2-5 matches the DNA end more closely, so the J call is doubtful. The CDR3 spans 15 residues. The germline CDR1 and CDR2 sequences are GTSNPN and SVGIG (reference sequence). In DNA, the CDR3 is TGTGCCTGGAGTCGTGAGCGGGTAGGGCAAGAGACCCAGTACTTC. Protein product: CAWSRERVGQETQYF.

This clonotype was detected a few times. The CDR3 nucleotides are TGTGCCAGTAGTCCCAAAAGGACAGGACGGAACACTGAAGCTTTCTTT. Its translation: CASSPKRTGRNTEAFF. The rearrangement links TRBV19 to TRBJ1-1; TRBD1 aligns across 7 bases. V lost 5 bases to trimming and J lost 1 base; unmatched junction nucleotides: 10. The length of the CDR3 is 16 residues. Per germline, CDR1 LNHDA and CDR2 SQIVND (reference sequence).

To note about this clonotype: This may stem from a read error, because a much larger clone lies one nucleotide away. The V gene is TRBV9, the J gene TRBJ2-1; D is unclear. CDR1 and CDR2 (germline): SGDLS, YYNGEE. V gave up 3 bases and J gave up 8 bases, with 15 bases separating them. The CDR3 spans 14 residues. The CDR3 bases are TGTGCCAGCAGCGAGCCGGGTGCTAACGATGAGCAGTTCTTC. The encoded protein is CASSEPGANDEQFF. Drawing the rest from reference TRBV9 and TRBJ2-1, the complete variable domain is DSGVTQTPKHLITATGQRVTLRCSPRSGDLSVYWYQQSLDQGLQFLIQYYNGEERAKGNILERFSAQQFPDLHSELNLSSLELGDSALYFCASSEPGANDEQFFGPGTRLTVL.

This clonotype was observed many times. The gene calls are TRBV5-8 and TRBJ2-2; D perhaps matches TRBD1 (6 bases). Trimming left V 5 bases short and J 1 base short, with 12 bases between. This CDR3 spans 15 amino acids. From germline, CDR1 is SGHTS and CDR2 YDEGEE. The CDR3 loop reads CASRHGQKNTGELFF. CDR3 coding DNA: TGTGCCAGCAGACATGGACAGAAGAACACCGGGGAGCTGTTTTTT.

The sample holds many counts of this clonotype. J is TRBJ1-3 and V is TRBV11-2, with 7 bases that match TRBD1. The germline CDR1 and CDR2 sequences are SGHAT and FQNNGV. V dropped 6 bases and J dropped 1; count of bases not matched to a gene: 9. The CDR3 spans 16 residues. CDR3 nucleotide sequence: TGTGCCAGCAGGGTCGCAGGGGGATCGTCTGGAAACACCATATATTTT. This sequence encodes CASRVAGGSSGNTIYF.

This clonotype was recorded many times. The junction and the germline gene differ at one end; a read error may be behind it. This chain links TRBV4-1 with TRBJ1-1, with 11 bases fitting TRBD1. The CDR3 is 14 residues long. CDR1 and CDR2 (germline): MGHRA, YSYEKL. CDR3: CASRHEGGTGGASW. The CDR3 DNA is TGTGCCAGCAGGCACGAGGGCGGGACAGGGGGTGCATCCTGG.

This clonotype has a count of ten or more. This chain joins TRBV18 and TRBJ2-1, with 7 bases aligning to TRBD1. CDR3 length equals 12 residues. Looked up from germline, CDR1 is KGHSH and CDR2 is LQKENI. J gave up 8 bases and V 6 bases, and 4 bases lay outside the gene matches. The CDR3 DNA is TGTGCCAGCTCGCGAACAGGGGATGAGCAGTTCTTC. Translation gives CASSRTGDEQFF.